One and the same sample provided the 12 T cell receptor beta chains below, sequenced in a study of cytomegalovirus exposure and HLA in healthy donors. The protocol was immunoSEQ multiplex PCR, while the TCRdb copy is restricted to in-frame clones and leaves out a portion. Here the sample spans fewer than 150,000 clones, more than 75% being singletons. Sequencing input: PBMCs. The receptors stem from a man between 18 and 35 years old in good health and CMV-seropositive.

This sequence joins TRBV11-2 and TRBJ2-1; 7 bases agree with TRBD1. Germline trimming cut 2 bases from V and 8 bases from J; bases unmatched to any gene: 9. CDR1 and CDR2 from the germline V gene are SGHAT and FQNNGV. The CDR3 loop spans 15 amino acids. This CDR3 reads CASSLNGRGGDEQFF. CDR3 sequence (DNA): TGTGCCAGCAGCTTAAATGGTAGAGGGGGCGATGAGCAGTTCTTC.

This clone was seen once. This chain uses TRBV6-5 with TRBJ2-7; 7 bases agree with TRBD2. Germline V gene data show CDR1 as MNHEY and CDR2 as SVGAGI. Losses at the gene ends were 6 bases for V and 6 bases for J; bases not matched to a gene: 11. There are 14 residues in the CDR3. In nucleotides, the CDR3 is TGTGCCAGCAGGCCCGACGGCGGGAGTGCCGAGCAGTACTTC. It specifies CASRPDGGSAEQYF.

The V call is TRBV5-1, the J call TRBJ2-3, with D possibly matching TRBD2 (6 bases). Trimming left V 2 bases short and J 2 bases short, with 9 bases between. The CDR3 covers 14 residues. The germline gives CDR1 SGHRS, CDR2 YFSETQ. The CDR3 bases are TGCGCCAGCAGCTTCGGAGGGCCCACAGATACGCAGTATTTT. It translates to CASSFGGPTDTQYF. The variable domain in full, completed from reference TRBV5-1 and TRBJ2-3, reads KAGVTQTPRYLIKTRGQQVTLSCSPISGHRSVSWYQQTPGQGLQFLFEYFSETQRNKGNFPGRFSGRQFSNSRSEMNVSTLELGDSALYLCASSFGGPTDTQYFGPGTRLTVL.

The chain uses TRBV11-3 and TRBJ2-2; D is ambiguous. The CDR3 loop spans 15 amino acids. Germline-derived CDR1 and CDR2 are SGHNT and YENEEA. Deletions cut 0 bases from V and 2 bases from J, with 7 bases between. The CDR3 is CASSLDRGNTGELFF. CDR3 sequence (DNA): TGTGCCAGCAGCTTAGATCGCGGTAACACCGGGGAGCTGTTTTTT.

The rearrangement links TRBV9 to TRBJ1-5; 7 nucleotides line up with TRBD1. Per germline, CDR1 SGDLS and CDR2 YYNGEE. V lost 7 bases and J lost 1; bases outside the gene matches: 17. The CDR3 extends over 18 amino acids. The CDR3 reads CASLQQGRADLSNQPQHF. The DNA of the CDR3 is TGTGCCAGCCTTCAACAGGGGAGAGCCGACCTAAGCAATCAGCCCCAGCATTTT.

V is TRBV2 and J is TRBJ2-5; 10 positions agree with TRBD1. The CDR3 covers 15 residues. V shed 5 bases, J shed 1 base, and the junction held 4 bases outside the gene matches. CDR1 is SNHLY, CDR2 FYNNEI, per germline. The CDR3 nucleotides read TGTGCCAGCAGTCGACAGGGGGCACCCCAAGAGACCCAGTACTTC. Residues: CASSRQGAPQETQYF.

This chain uses TRBV6-6 with TRBJ1-1, with D hard to call. The CDR3 runs 16 residues. The V gene's germline CDR1 is MNHNY and CDR2 SVGAGI (reference sequence). Trimming stripped 0 bases from V and 5 bases from J, with 16 bases between. The CDR3 coding sequence is TGTGCCAGCAGTTACTCGACGCCAGGTAGAGGGACTGAAGCTTTCTTT. Amino acid sequence: CASSYSTPGRGTEAFF.

V usage is TRBV7-6 and J usage is TRBJ2-5, with 7 bases lining up with TRBD1. V shed 1 base and J 4 bases; nucleotides not matched to a gene: 3. The CDR3 is made up of 14 amino acids. Per the germline V gene, CDR1 is SGHVS and CDR2 is FNYEAQ. CDR3 loop: CASSLENRGETQYF. DNA for the CDR3: TGTGCCAGCAGCTTAGAGAACAGGGGAGAGACCCAGTACTTC.

CDR3: CASSLTRQGNGYTF. Written as DNA, the CDR3 is TGTGCCAGCAGCTTAACGAGGCAGGGGAATGGCTACACCTTC. V gene TRBV7-3 combines with J gene TRBJ1-2, with D perhaps TRBD1 (6 bases). CDR3 size: 14 residues. Germline assignment: CDR1 SGHTA and CDR2 FQGTGA. Between the trimmed V and J ends, which lost 0 bases and 6 bases, there was a span of 11 bases.

The chain joins TRBV19 to TRBJ1-2; D might be TRBD1 (5 bases). Deletions cut 3 bases from V and 4 bases from J, with 9 bases between. Germline CDR1 reads LNHDA; CDR2 reads SQIVND (reference sequence). CDR3 length: 13 amino acids. Written as DNA, the CDR3 is TGTGCCAGTAGTATGGAGGGGACCTATGGCTACACCTTC. Its protein is CASSMEGTYGYTF. Supplemented by reference TRBV19 and TRBJ1-2, the full variable domain reads DGGITQSPKYLFRKEGQNVTLSCEQNLNHDAMYWYRQDPGQGLRLIYYSQIVNDFQKGDIAEGYSVSREKKESFPLTVTSAQKNPTAFYLCASSMEGTYGYTFGSGTRLTVV.

The chain links TRBV18 to TRBJ2-1, with a weak D call TRBD2 (6 bases). The CDR3 totals 15 residues. Between the trimmed V and J ends, which lost 0 bases and 5 bases, there was a span of 11 bases. Germline V gene lookup returns CDR1 KGHSH and CDR2 LQKENI. CDR3 sequence reads: CASSPPGGPNNEQFF. The CDR3 bases are TGTGCCAGCTCACCACCGGGGGGTCCGAACAATGAGCAGTTCTTC.

The genes are TRBV4-2 and TRBJ2-7, with 9 bases that match TRBD1. Unmatched junction bases numbered 11, after V lost 4 bases and J lost 4 bases. From germline, CDR1 is LGHNA and CDR2 YNFKEQ. The CDR3 covers 16 residues. This chain's CDR3 is CASSPGQGIVPYEQYF. In DNA, the CDR3 is TGTGCCAGCAGCCCCGGACAGGGGATCGTGCCGTACGAGCAGTACTTC.